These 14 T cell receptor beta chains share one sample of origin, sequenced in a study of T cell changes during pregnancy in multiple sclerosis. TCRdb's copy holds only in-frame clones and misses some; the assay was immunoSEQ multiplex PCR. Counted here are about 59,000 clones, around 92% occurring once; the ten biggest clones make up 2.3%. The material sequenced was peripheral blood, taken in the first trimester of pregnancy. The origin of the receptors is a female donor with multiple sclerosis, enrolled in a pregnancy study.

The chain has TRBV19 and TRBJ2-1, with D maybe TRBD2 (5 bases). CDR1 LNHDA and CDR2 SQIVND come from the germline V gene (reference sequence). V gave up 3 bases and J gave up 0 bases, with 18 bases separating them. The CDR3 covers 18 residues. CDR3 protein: CASSILAPGSDSYNEQFF. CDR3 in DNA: TGTGCCAGTAGTATCCTAGCCCCAGGTTCGGACTCCTACAATGAGCAGTTCTTC.

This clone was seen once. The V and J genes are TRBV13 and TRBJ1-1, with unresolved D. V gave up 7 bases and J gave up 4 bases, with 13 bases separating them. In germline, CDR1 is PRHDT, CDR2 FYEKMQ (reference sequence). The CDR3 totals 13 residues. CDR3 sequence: CASKERTGTEAFF. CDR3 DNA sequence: TGTGCCAGCAAGGAGCGAACTGGCACTGAAGCTTTCTTT.

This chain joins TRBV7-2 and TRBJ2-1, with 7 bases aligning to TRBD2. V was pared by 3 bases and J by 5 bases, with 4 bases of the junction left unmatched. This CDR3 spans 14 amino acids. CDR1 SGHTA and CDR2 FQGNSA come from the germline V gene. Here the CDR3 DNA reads TGTGCCAGCAGCTTCTTAGCGGGCCACAATGAGCAGTTCTTC. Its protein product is CASSFLAGHNEQFF.

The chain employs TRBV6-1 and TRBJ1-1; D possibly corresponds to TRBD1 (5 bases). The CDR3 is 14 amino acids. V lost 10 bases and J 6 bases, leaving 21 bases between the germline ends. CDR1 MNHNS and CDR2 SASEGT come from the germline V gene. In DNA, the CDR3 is TGTGCCACCAACGTGGGGCCAATGGGGCCTGAAGCTTTCTTT. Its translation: CATNVGPMGPEAFF.

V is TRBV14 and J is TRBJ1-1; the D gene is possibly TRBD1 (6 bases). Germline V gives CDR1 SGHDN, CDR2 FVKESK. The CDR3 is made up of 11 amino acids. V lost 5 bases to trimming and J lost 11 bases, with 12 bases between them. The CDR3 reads CASSDDRRAFF. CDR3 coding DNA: TGTGCCAGCAGCGACGACAGGAGGGCTTTCTTT. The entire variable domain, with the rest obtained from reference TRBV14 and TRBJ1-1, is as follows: EAGVTQFPSHSVIEKGQTVTLRCDPISGHDNLYWYRRVMGKEIKFLLHFVKESKQDESGMPNNRFLAERTGGTYSTLKVQPAELEDSGVYFCASSDDRRAFFGQGTRLTVV.

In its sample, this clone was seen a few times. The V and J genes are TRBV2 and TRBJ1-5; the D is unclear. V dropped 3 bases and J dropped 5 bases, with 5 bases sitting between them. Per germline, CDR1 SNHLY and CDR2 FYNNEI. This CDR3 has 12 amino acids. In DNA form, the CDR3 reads TGTGCCAGCAGTGACAATGATCAGCCCCAGCATTTT. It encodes CASSDNDQPQHF.

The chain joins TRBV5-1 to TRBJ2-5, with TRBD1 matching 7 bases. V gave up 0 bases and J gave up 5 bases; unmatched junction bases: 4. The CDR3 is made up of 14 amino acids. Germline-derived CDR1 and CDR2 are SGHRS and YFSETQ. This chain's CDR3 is CASSLAGTEETQYF. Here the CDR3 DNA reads TGCGCCAGCAGCTTGGCCGGGACAGAGGAGACCCAGTACTTC.

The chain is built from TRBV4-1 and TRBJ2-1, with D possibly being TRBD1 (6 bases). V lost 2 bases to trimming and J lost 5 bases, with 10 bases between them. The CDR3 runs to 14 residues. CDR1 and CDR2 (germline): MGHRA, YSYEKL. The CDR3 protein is CASSQPQGNNEQFF. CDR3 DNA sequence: TGCGCCAGCAGCCAACCCCAGGGGAACAATGAGCAGTTCTTC.

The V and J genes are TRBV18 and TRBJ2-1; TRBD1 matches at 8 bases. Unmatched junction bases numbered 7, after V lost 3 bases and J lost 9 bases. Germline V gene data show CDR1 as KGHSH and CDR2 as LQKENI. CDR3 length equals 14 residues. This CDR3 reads CASSPYIDRGEQFF. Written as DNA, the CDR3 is TGTGCCAGCTCACCCTACATCGACAGGGGTGAGCAGTTCTTC.

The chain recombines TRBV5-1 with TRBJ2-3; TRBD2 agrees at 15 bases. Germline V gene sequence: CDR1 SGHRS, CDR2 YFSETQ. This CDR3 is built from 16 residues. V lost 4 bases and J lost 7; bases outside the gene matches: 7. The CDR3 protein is CASSRTSGRAWNTQYF. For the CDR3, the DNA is TGCGCCAGCAGCAGGACTAGCGGGAGGGCCTGGAATACGCAGTATTTT. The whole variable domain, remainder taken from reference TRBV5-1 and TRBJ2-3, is KAGVTQTPRYLIKTRGQQVTLSCSPISGHRSVSWYQQTPGQGLQFLFEYFSETQRNKGNFPGRFSGRQFSNSRSEMNVSTLELGDSALYLCASSRTSGRAWNTQYFGPGTRLTVL.

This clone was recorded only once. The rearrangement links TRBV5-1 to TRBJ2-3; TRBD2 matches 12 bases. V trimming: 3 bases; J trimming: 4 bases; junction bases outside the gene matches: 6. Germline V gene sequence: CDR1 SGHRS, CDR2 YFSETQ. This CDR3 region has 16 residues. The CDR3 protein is CASSSNLAGGADTQYF. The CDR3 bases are TGCGCCAGCAGCTCCAACCTAGCGGGAGGGGCAGATACGCAGTATTTT.

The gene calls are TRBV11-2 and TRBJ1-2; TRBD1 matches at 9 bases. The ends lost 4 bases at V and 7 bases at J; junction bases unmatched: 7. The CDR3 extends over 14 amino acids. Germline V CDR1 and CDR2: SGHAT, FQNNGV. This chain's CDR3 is CASSSLRDRAGYTF. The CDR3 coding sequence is TGTGCCAGCAGCTCTCTCCGGGACAGGGCTGGCTACACCTTC.

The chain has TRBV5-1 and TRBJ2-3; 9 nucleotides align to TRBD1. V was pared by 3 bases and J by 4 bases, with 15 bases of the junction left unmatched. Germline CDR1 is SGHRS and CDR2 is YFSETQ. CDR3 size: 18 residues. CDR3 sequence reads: CASSSRDRVYMGADTQYF. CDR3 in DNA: TGCGCCAGCAGCTCACGGGACAGGGTTTATATGGGGGCAGATACGCAGTATTTT.

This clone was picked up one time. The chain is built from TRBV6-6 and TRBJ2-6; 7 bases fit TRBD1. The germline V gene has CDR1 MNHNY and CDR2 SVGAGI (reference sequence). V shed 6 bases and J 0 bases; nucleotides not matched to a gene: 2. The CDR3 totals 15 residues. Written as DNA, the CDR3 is TGTGCCAGCAGGGGACAGAGCTCTGGGGCCAACGTCCTGACTTTC. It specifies CASRGQSSGANVLTF.